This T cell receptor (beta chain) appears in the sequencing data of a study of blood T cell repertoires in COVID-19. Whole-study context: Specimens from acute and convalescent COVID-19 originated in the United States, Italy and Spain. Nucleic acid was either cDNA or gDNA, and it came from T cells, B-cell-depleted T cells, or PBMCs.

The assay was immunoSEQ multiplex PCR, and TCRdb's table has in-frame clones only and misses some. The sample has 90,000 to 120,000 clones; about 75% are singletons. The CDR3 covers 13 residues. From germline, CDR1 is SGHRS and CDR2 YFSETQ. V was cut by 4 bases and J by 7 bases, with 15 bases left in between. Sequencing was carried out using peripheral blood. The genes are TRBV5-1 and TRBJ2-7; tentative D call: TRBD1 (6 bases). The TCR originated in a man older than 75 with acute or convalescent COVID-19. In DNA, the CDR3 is TGCGCCAGCAGCAACAGGGATGGAGGTGAGCAGTACTTC. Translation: CASSNRDGGEQYF.